A single T cell receptor (beta chain) is shown here with its context. The data were obtained in a study of T cell changes during pregnancy in multiple sclerosis. TCRdb's table, derived via immunoSEQ multiplex PCR, lists solely in-frame clones and lacks some. Here the sample spans more than 80,000 clones, under 95% being singletons. With 1 base removed from V and 0 bases from J, the gap between germline ends came to 14 bases. This CDR3 comprises 17 residues. Germline values: CDR1 SGHRS, CDR2 YFSETQ. This clonotype originated in a female donor with multiple sclerosis, enrolled in a pregnancy study. The sample consisted of peripheral blood, taken after pregnancy. The gene calls are TRBV5-1 and TRBJ1-3; D might be TRBD1 (6 bases). The CDR3 region is CASSLSPGTSSGNTIYF. DNA for the CDR3: TGCGCCAGCAGCTTGTCTCCAGGGACAAGCTCTGGAAACACCATATATTTT. The whole variable domain, remainder taken from reference TRBV5-1 and TRBJ1-3, is KAGVTQTPRYLIKTRGQQVTLSCSPISGHRSVSWYQQTPGQGLQFLFEYFSETQRNKGNFPGRFSGRQFSNSRSEMNVSTLELGDSALYLCASSLSPGTSSGNTIYFGEGSWLTVV.